The 26 T cell receptor beta chains below all came from one sample that was sequenced in a study of blood T cells in healthy people across ages. Sample-barcoded 5' priming and a J-beta primer mix drove a second PCR of 7 to 11 cycles. Via MiXCR, TCRdb re-called the 5' RACE reads, giving one row per CDR3 protein. Of about 1.8 million distinct CDR3 sequences listed, around half are singletons. The sample consisted of blood. These receptors originate from a middle-aged woman in good health.

The rearrangement links TRBV4-3 to TRBJ2-1; possibly TRBD1 or TRBD2 for D (5 bases each). This CDR3 has 14 residues. Germline assignment: CDR1 LGHNA and CDR2 YSLEER. Trimming pared 4 bases from V and 7 bases from J, leaving 14 bases between. The CDR3 nucleotides are TGCGCCAGCAGCCCGGGACCCGAAAGAAATGAGCAGTTCTTC. This gives the protein CASSPGPERNEQFF.

A few counts support this clonotype. The chain joins TRBV5-1 to TRBJ2-1; D might be TRBD1 or TRBD2, each matching 6 bases. CDR1 is SGHRS and CDR2 is YFSETQ in the germline V gene. Between the trimmed V and J ends, which lost 0 bases and 0 bases, there was a span of 13 bases. This CDR3 comprises 17 residues. The DNA for the CDR3 is TGCGCCAGCAGCTTGGTTCCGGGGGCGATCTCCTACAATGAGCAGTTCTTC. This codes for CASSLVPGAISYNEQFF.

V gene TRBV6-5 combines with J gene TRBJ1-2, with a weak D call TRBD1 (5 bases). Trimming left V 5 bases short and J 7 bases short, with 20 bases between. CDR1 is MNHEY, CDR2 SVGAGI, per germline. CDR3 length equals 15 residues. CDR3: CASSRDGFNYVGYTF. The CDR3 nucleotides are TGTGCCAGCAGTCGGGACGGATTTAACTATGTTGGCTACACCTTC.

V and J are TRBV7-2 and TRBJ2-5; either TRBD1 or TRBD2 may fit D (5 bases each). V dropped 7 bases and J dropped 11 bases, with 17 bases sitting between them. Germline values: CDR1 SGHTA, CDR2 FQGNSA. This CDR3 is built from 12 residues. The CDR3 loop reads CASNLHGGEQYF. CDR3 bases: TGTGCCAGCAACCTTCATGGGGGAGAGCAGTACTTC.

V gene TRBV6-5 combines with J gene TRBJ1-5; no definite D call. The CDR3 contains 13 residues. The germline gives CDR1 MNHEY, CDR2 SVGAGI. Trimming pared 10 bases from V and 9 bases from J, leaving 19 bases between. The CDR3 coding sequence is TGTGCCACCAGCAACGATAGGGTTCGGCCCCAGCATTTT. Its protein is CATSNDRVRPQHF.

The rearrangement links TRBV28 to TRBJ2-4; the D gene is possibly TRBD1 (5 bases). The end of the DNA fits TRBJ2-7 better, so the J call may be wrong. The length of the CDR3 is 13 residues. CDR1 and CDR2 (germline): MDHEN, SYDVKM. CDR3 residues: CASSVPGRYEQYF. The CDR3, as DNA: TGTGCCAGCAGTGTACCAGGGCGCTACGAGCAGTACTTC.

The J gene is TRBJ2-1, the V gene TRBV7-2; TRBD2 agrees at 10 bases. The CDR3 consists of 20 residues. Germline V gene data show CDR1 as SGHTA and CDR2 as FQGNSA. V lost 2 bases and J lost 5; bases outside the gene matches: 18. CDR3 protein: CASSLPPVQAGGFWDNEQFF. The CDR3 nucleotides read TGTGCCAGCAGCTTACCCCCCGTTCAAGCGGGGGGGTTCTGGGACAATGAGCAGTTCTTC.

The chain uses TRBV3-1 and TRBJ2-3; 7 bases match TRBD1. CDR1 is LGHDT and CDR2 is YNNKEL in the germline V gene (reference sequence). The CDR3 consists of 18 residues. With 0 bases clipped from V and 2 bases from J, the junction kept 11 bases outside the gene matches. Written as DNA, the CDR3 is TGTGCCAGCAGCCAAGATTCCCGGACAGGAGAAAACACAGATACGCAGTATTTT. This gives the protein CASSQDSRTGENTDTQYF.

A remark on this clonotype: One end of the junction varies from germline; a read error may be responsible. The chain links TRBV6-1 to TRBJ1-2; no clear D gene. This CDR3 comprises 13 residues. Germline V CDR1 and CDR2: MNHNS, SASEGT. The CDR3 bases are TGTGCCAGCGGTGAGTCGGTCGATTATGGCTACACCTTC. The encoded protein is CASGESVDYGYTF.

This sequence joins TRBV5-1 and TRBJ1-5; D gene uncertain. Germline V gene lookup returns CDR1 SGHRS and CDR2 YFSETQ. The V and J ends lost 2 bases and 0 bases respectively, with 9 bases between them. This CDR3 spans 15 amino acids. The CDR3 DNA reads TGCGCCAGCAGCTTACAGCCATCTAGCAATCAGCCCCAGCATTTT. Translating it yields CASSLQPSSNQPQHF.

The CDR3 sequence is CASSVGQGAFSDTQYF. As DNA, the CDR3 is TGCGCCAGCAGCGTCGGACAGGGGGCTTTCTCAGATACGCAGTATTTT. The chain is built from TRBV5-1 and TRBJ2-3; 11 nucleotides match TRBD1. With V trimmed by 4 bases and J by 4 bases, 8 bases remained unmatched. CDR1 SGHRS and CDR2 YFSETQ come from the germline V gene. The CDR3 runs 16 residues.

The rearrangement links TRBV20-1 to TRBJ2-7; 7 nucleotides line up with TRBD1. The DNA end favors TRBJ2-4, so the J call may be wrong. Germline V lookup: CDR1 DFQATT, CDR2 SNEGSKA (reference sequence). This CDR3 has 14 residues. The CDR3, as DNA: TGCAGTGCATTGGACAGGCCCCAGGGGAACATTCAGTACTTC. Residues: CSALDRPQGNIQYF.

The rearrangement joins TRBV20-1 to TRBJ2-7; D uncertain. CDR1 is DFQATT and CDR2 is SNEGSKA in the germline V gene (reference sequence). The CDR3 has 13 amino acids. The V end was cut by 1 base, the J end by 0 bases, with 7 bases between. The chain's CDR3 is CSARAESSYEQYF. The DNA for the CDR3 is TGCAGTGCTAGAGCCGAGAGCTCCTACGAGCAGTACTTC.

This rearrangement joins TRBV12-3 or TRBV12-4 to TRBJ2-5; 10 bases line up with TRBD2. Trimming cost V 7 bases and J 6 bases; bases outside gene matches: 11. This CDR3 contains 15 residues. The CDR3 DNA follows: TGTGCCAGCACCCTCGCCAGCGGGGGGGTCAAGACCCAGTACTTC. This codes for CASTLASGGVKTQYF.

The V gene is TRBV28, the J gene TRBJ2-1; 7 bases map to TRBD1. Germline V gene sequence: CDR1 MDHEN, CDR2 SYDVKM. The V gene end was trimmed by 4 bases and the J gene end by 9 bases; junction bases not matched to a gene: 9. This CDR3 is 14 amino acids long. CDR3 loop: CASSSATGSREQFF. CDR3 DNA: TGTGCCAGCAGTTCCGCGACAGGGAGCCGTGAGCAGTTCTTC.

V usage is TRBV6-5 and J usage is TRBJ2-5; perhaps D is TRBD1 or TRBD2 (5 bases each). The J call may not be correct, given that the DNA end is closer to TRBJ2-7. CDR1 is MNHEY, CDR2 SVGAGI, per germline. This CDR3 contains 15 residues. The CDR3 coding sequence is TGTGCCAGCAGTTACTCGGAAGGGACGGAGTACGAGCAGTACTTC. Translated: CASSYSEGTEYEQYF.

This clonotype was found a few times. The V and J genes are TRBV10-3 and TRBJ2-5; D is perhaps TRBD1 (5 bases). V was cut by 4 bases and J by 1 base, with 7 bases left in between. The CDR3 contains 13 residues. In germline, CDR1 is ENHRY, CDR2 SYGVKD. The CDR3 sequence: CAISGQTQETQYF. The CDR3, as DNA: TGTGCCATCAGTGGACAGACCCAAGAGACCCAGTACTTC.

Only a few counts were recorded for this clonotype. The V and J genes are TRBV4-1 and TRBJ1-2, with 9 bases aligning to TRBD1. The CDR3 runs 17 residues. V was pared by 4 bases and J by 2 bases, with 11 bases of the junction left unmatched. Germline V gene data show CDR1 as MGHRA and CDR2 as YSYEKL. DNA of the CDR3: TGCGCCAGCAGCCTTCCCTTTTGGGACAGGGAAAACTATGGCTACACCTTC. The encoded protein is CASSLPFWDRENYGYTF.

This chain's CDR3 is CSARGLAGSSYEQYF. CDR3 coding DNA: TGCAGTGCCCGAGGGCTAGCGGGGAGCTCCTACGAGCAGTACTTC. The V and J genes are TRBV20-1 and TRBJ2-7; 9 nucleotides align to TRBD2. With V trimmed by 6 bases and J by 0 bases, 9 bases remained unmatched. CDR1 and CDR2 (germline): DFQATT, SNEGSKA (reference sequence). The CDR3 has 15 residues.

This chain connects TRBV5-1 to TRBJ2-4; D might be TRBD2 (5 bases). Judging by the DNA end, TRBJ2-7 fits better; the J call may be wrong. The germline gives CDR1 SGHRS, CDR2 YFSETQ. This CDR3 has 15 amino acids. The CDR3 DNA reads TGCGCCAGCAGCCAGAGTCCCGGGAACCCCTACGAGCAGTACTTC. This codes for CASSQSPGNPYEQYF.

The chain couples TRBV10-3 to TRBJ1-2, with D possibly matching TRBD1 (5 bases). Germline CDR1 ENHRY, CDR2 SYGVKD. V lost 1 base and J lost 0, with 9 bases in between. The CDR3 covers 15 residues. CDR3 protein: CAISEFGGPNYGYTF. For the CDR3, the DNA is TGTGCCATCAGTGAGTTTGGGGGACCTAACTATGGCTACACCTTC.

This clonotype was seen only a few times. The chain has TRBV12-3 or TRBV12-4 and TRBJ2-5; a possible D gene is TRBD1 (6 bases). The CDR3 length is 16 residues. Trimming took 5 bases from V and 5 from J, leaving 21 bases between them. As DNA, the CDR3 is TGTGCCAGCAGTCCACACAGGGCTCAGAAAAGGGAGACCCAGTACTTC. Protein sequence: CASSPHRAQKRETQYF.

The chain employs TRBV29-1 and TRBJ1-1; TRBD1 is a possible D gene (6 bases). The CDR3 has 14 residues. Trimming shortened V by 8 bases and J by 0 bases, and 16 bases separated the two germline ends. CDR1 is SQVTM, CDR2 ANQGSEA, per germline. CDR3 in amino acids: CSTRGGQMNTEAFF. The CDR3 region has the DNA TGCAGCACGCGGGGGGGCCAAATGAACACTGAAGCTTTCTTT.

The count of this clonotype is one. The J gene is TRBJ2-1, the V gene TRBV6-1; no reliable D call. Germline V CDR1 and CDR2: MNHNS, SASEGT. Trimming pared 6 bases from V and 6 bases from J, leaving 9 bases between. The CDR3 contains 12 residues. The CDR3 sequence: CASRIPSNEQFF. The CDR3 coding sequence is TGTGCCAGCAGAATCCCCAGCAATGAGCAGTTCTTC.

V and J are TRBV6-6 and TRBJ2-7; D gene unclear. The CDR3 contains 15 residues. Germline lookup yields CDR1 MNHNY and CDR2 SVGAGI (reference sequence). Deletions cut 0 bases from V and 7 bases from J, with 16 bases between. This CDR3 is CASSYSRLRIGEQYF. In DNA, the CDR3 is TGTGCCAGCAGTTACTCGCGTTTGCGGATCGGGGAGCAGTACTTC.

This clonotype was counted between two and nine times. The rearrangement uses TRBV7-2 and TRBJ2-7; D uncertain. The CDR3 contains 13 residues. Germline V lookup: CDR1 SGHTA, CDR2 FQGNSA. V was trimmed by 5 bases and J by 3 bases, leaving 11 bases between them. For the CDR3, the DNA is TGTGCCAGCAGCCTCCTGGAGCTCTACGAGCAGTACTTC. Protein: CASSLLELYEQYF.